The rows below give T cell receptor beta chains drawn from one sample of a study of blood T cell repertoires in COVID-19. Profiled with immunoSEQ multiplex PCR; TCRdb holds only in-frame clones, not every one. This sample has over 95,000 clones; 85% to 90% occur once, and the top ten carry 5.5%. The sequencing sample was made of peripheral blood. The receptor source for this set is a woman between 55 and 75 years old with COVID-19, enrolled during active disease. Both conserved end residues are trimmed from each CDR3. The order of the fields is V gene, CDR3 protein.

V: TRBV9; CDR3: ASSQSPPGAAGEQY
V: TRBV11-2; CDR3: ASSLAGFGNTIY
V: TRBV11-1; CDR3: ASSLGRAGHEQF
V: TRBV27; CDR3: ASRQGVGQPQH
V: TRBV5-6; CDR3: ASSFNNEQF
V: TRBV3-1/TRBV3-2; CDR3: ASSQPGQFSGNTIY
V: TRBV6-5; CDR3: ASSYLGGFYNEQF
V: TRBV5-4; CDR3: ASSSTGGFSGNTIY
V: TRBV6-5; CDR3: ASSYSRYQPQH
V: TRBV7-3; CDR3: ASSLLGAGGQETQY
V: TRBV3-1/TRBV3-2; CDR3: ASSLVPGTGNVNEQF
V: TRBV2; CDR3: ASSVGGQGKQY
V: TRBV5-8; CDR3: ASSSREGGSSYNEQF
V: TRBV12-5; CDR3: ASKQGGSGSNQPQH
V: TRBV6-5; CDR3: ASSRTFRGEEPQH
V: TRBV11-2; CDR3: ASSRLINTGELF
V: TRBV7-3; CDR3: ASSLPGWANTGELF
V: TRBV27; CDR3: ASSWTSGDQETQY
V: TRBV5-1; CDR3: ASSFDGQALNSPLH
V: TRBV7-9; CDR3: ASSSGTGTQPQH
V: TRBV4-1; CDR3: ASSQREVAEAF
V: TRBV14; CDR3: ASSLLPGQGNTEAF
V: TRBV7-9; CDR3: ASARGVTEAF
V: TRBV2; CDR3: ASRTGQYEKLF
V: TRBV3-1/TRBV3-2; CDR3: ASSRPGQGSPGVH
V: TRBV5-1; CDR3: ASSLGDSRPQH
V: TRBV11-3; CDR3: ASSLGGSRGANEQF
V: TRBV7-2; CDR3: ASSLRETALRNYGYT
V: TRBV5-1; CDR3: ASKRDGSYNEQF
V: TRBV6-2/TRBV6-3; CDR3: ASSRRTGSNTGELF
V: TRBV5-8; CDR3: ASSLESDQPQH
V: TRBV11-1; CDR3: ASSLAGGAYNEQF
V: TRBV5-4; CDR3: ASSLQRGAEYEQY
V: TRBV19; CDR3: ASSIWESPGDTEAF
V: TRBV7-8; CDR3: ASNPSGRSWEKLF
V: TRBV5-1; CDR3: ASSGLHGEESHGYT
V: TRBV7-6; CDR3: ASSSSTGYEQY
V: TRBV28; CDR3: ASSLVRDSSYGYT
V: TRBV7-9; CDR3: ASSTEQGYGYT
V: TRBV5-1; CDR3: ASSSGLAVQETQY
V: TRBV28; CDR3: ASSSKQGFLTEAF
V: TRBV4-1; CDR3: ASDPGQWNTGELF
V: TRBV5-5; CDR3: ASSLTGYPANYGYT
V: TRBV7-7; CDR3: ASSSTAGGMETQY
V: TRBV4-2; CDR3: ASSQGDSGANVLT
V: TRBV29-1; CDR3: SALLSAGWYNEQF
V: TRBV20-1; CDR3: SAIVGESYT
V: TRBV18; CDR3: ASSSQGGAEAF
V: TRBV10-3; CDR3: AISAGTVNQPQH
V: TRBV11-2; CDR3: ASSFFGGETEAF
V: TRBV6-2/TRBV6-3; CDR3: ASSYESPSGSNEQF
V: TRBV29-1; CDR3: SVEDRGQSYEQY
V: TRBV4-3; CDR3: ASSSTGGNQPQH
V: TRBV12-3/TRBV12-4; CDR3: ASRPGRTDTQY
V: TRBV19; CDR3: ASSPTVTNYGYT
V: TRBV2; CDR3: ASSDRYSRYEQY
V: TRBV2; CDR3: ASSEVGQINGGYT
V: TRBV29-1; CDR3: SVGQVDTYGYT
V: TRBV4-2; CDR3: ASSQGLAGGSTGELF
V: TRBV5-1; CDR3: ASSGDSSGGSETQY